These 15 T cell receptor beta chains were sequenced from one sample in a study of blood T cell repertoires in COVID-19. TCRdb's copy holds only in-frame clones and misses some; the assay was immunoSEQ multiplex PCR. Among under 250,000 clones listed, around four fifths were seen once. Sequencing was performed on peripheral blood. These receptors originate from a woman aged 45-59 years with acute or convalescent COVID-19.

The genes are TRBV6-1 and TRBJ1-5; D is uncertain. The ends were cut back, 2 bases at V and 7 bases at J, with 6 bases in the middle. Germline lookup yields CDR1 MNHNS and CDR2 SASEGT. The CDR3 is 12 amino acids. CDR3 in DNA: TGTGCCAGCAGTGAACCGCGCCAGCCCCAGCATTTT. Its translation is CASSEPRQPQHF.

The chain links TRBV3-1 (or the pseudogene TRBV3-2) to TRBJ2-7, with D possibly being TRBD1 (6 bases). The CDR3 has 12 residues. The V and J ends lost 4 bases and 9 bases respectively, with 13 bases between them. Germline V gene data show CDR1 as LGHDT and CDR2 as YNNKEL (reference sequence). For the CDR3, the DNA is TGTGCCAGCAGCCGGGACAACAACGGGCAGTACTTC. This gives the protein CASSRDNNGQYF.

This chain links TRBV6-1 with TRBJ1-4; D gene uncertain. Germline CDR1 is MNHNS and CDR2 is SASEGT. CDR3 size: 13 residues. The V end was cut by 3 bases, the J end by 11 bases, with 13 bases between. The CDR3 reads CASSEAGGGKLFF. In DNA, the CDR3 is TGTGCCAGCAGTGAGGCCGGCGGAGGCAAACTGTTTTTT.

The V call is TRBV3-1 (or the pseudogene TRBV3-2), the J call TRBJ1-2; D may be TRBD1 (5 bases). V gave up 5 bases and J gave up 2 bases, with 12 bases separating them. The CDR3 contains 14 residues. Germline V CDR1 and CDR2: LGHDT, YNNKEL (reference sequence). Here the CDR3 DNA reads TGTGCCAGCAGCTTGCGGACATCAAACTATGGCTACACCTTC. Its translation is CASSLRTSNYGYTF.

The CDR3 bases are TGTGCCAGCAGCGTAGACCGGGACTTACTACCCGGGGAGCTGTTTTTT. As protein: CASSVDRDLLPGELFF. V is TRBV9 and J is TRBJ2-2, with a weak D call TRBD2 (6 bases). Per the germline V gene, CDR1 is SGDLS and CDR2 is YYNGEE. The CDR3 sequence is 16 residues long. V was cut by 0 bases and J by 6 bases, with 15 bases left in between.

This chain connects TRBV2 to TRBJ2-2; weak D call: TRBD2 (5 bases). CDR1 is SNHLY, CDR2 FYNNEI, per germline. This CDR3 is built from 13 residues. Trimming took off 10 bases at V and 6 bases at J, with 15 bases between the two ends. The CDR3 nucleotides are TGTGCCACCTCCGGTTCCGGGGCCGGGGAGCTGTTTTTT. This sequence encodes CATSGSGAGELFF. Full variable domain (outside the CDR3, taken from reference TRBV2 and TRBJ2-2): EPEVTQTPSHQVTQMGQEVILRCVPISNHLYFYWYRQILGQKVEFLVSFYNNEISEKSEIFDDQFSVERPDGSNFTLKIRSTKLEDSAMYFCATSGSGAGELFFGEGSRLTVL.

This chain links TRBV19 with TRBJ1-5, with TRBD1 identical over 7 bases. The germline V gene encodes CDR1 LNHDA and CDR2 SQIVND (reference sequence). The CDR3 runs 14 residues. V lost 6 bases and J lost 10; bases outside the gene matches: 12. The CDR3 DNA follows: TGTGCCAGTAGAGGGACAGCCACTCTTACTCCCCAGCATTTT. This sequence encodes CASRGTATLTPQHF. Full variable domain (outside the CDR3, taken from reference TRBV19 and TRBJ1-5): DGGITQSPKYLFRKEGQNVTLSCEQNLNHDAMYWYRQDPGQGLRLIYYSQIVNDFQKGDIAEGYSVSREKKESFPLTVTSAQKNPTAFYLCASRGTATLTPQHFGDGTRLSIL.

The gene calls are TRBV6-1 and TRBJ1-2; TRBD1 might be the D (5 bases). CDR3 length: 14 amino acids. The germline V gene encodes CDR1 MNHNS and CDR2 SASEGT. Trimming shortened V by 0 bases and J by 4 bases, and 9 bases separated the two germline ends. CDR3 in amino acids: CASSEAGQIYGYTF. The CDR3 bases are TGTGCCAGCAGTGAAGCGGGGCAGATCTATGGCTACACCTTC.

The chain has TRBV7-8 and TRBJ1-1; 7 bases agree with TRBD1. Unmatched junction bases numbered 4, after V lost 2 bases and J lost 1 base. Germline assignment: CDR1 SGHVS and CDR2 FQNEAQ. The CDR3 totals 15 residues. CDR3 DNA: TGTGCCAGCAGCTTATCAGGGACAGCGAACACTGAAGCTTTCTTT. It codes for CASSLSGTANTEAFF. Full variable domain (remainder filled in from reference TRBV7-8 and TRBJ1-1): GAGVSQSPRYKVAKRGQDVALRCDPISGHVSLFWYQQALGQGPEFLTYFQNEAQLDKSGLPSDRFFAERPEGSVSTLKIQRTQQEDSAVYLCASSLSGTANTEAFFGQGTRLTVV.

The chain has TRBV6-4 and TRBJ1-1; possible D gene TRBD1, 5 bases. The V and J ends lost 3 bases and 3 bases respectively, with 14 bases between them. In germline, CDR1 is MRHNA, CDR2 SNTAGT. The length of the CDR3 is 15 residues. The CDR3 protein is CASSEGPGSYTEAFF. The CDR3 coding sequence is TGTGCCAGCAGTGAAGGTCCAGGGTCGTACACTGAAGCTTTCTTT.

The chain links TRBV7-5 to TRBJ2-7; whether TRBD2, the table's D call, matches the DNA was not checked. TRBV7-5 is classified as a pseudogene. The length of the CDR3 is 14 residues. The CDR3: CARSRTSGIGEQYF. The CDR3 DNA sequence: TGTGCCAGAAGCCGGACTAGCGGGATCGGCGAGCAGTACTTC.

CDR3 amino acids: CASMARGGDGYEQYF. In DNA, the CDR3 is TGTGCCTCGATGGCCAGAGGGGGAGACGGGTACGAGCAGTACTTC. The chain employs TRBV6-5 and TRBJ2-7; perhaps TRBD1 as D (6 bases). Germline CDR1 is MNHEY and CDR2 is SVGAGI. The ends were cut back, 11 bases at V and 4 bases at J, with 24 bases in the middle. The CDR3 loop spans 15 amino acids.

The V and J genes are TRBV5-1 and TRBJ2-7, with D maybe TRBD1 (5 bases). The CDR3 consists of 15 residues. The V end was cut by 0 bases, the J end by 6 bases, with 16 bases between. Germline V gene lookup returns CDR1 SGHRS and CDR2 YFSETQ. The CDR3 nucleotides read TGCGCCAGCAGCTTGGCCAATGGGGCCCCCACCGAGCAGTACTTC. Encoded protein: CASSLANGAPTEQYF.

The CDR3 loop reads CASLSTGLTEAFF. The CDR3 DNA sequence: TGTGCCAGTCTCTCGACAGGACTCACTGAAGCTTTCTTT. The V call is TRBV19, the J call TRBJ1-1; possible D gene TRBD1, 6 bases. The CDR3 sequence is 13 residues long. The V and J ends lost 8 bases and 4 bases respectively, with 14 bases between them. CDR1 and CDR2 from the germline V gene are LNHDA and SQIVND (reference sequence).

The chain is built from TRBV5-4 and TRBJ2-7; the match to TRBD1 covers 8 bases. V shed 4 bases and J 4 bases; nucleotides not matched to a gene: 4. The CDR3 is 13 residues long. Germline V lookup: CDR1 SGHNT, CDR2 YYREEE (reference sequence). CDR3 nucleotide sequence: TGTGCCAGCAGCACGGACAGGGAATACGAGCAGTACTTC. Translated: CASSTDREYEQYF.